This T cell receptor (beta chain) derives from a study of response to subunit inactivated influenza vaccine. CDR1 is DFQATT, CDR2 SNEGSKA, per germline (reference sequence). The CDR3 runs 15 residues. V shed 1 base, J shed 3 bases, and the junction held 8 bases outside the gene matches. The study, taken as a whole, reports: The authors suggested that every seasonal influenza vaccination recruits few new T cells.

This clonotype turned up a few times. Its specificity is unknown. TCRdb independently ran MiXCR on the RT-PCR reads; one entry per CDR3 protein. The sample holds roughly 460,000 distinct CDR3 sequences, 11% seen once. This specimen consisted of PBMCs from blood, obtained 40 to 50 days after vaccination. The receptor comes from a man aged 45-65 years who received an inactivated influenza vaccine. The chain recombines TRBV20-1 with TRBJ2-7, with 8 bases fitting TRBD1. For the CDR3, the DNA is TGCAGTGCTAGAGCTATGGACAGGGAAAGCTACGAGCAGTACTTC. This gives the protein CSARAMDRESYEQYF.